The T cell receptor (beta chain) described here comes from a study of shared clonotypes between healthy human individuals. Using immunoSEQ multiplex PCR, the repertoire was profiled, and TCRdb retains in-frame clones only, with some absent. This sample carries a few million clones, around nine tenths of them seen once, and the ten largest clones take roughly 0.15%. Per the germline V gene, CDR1 is LNHDA and CDR2 is SQIVND (reference sequence). The CDR3 loop spans 13 amino acids. Trimming took 6 bases from V and 7 from J; bases not matched to a gene: 5. The clonotype originates from a young man in good health. The sample comprised naive CD4+ T cells sorted from blood. The sample's subset: CD45RA+ positively selected. V and J are TRBV19 and TRBJ1-2; 10 bases are a match to TRBD1. In nucleotides, the CDR3 is TGTGCCAGTAGGGGGACAGGGGTCGTTGGCTACACCTTC. This translates into CASRGTGVVGYTF.